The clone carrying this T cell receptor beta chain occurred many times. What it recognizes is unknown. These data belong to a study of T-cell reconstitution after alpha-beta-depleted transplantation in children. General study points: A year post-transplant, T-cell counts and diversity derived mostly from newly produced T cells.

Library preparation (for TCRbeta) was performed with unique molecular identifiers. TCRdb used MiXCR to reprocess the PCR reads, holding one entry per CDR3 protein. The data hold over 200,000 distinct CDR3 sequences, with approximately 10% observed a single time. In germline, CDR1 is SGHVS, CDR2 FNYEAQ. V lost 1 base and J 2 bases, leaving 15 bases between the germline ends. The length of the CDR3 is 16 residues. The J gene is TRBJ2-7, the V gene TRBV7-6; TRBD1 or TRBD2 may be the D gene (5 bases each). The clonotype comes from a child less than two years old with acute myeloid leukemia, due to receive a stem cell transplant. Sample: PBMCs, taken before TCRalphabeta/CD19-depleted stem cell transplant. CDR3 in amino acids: CASSLVGTDPAYEQYF. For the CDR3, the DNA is TGTGCCAGCAGCTTAGTTGGGACGGACCCCGCCTACGAGCAGTACTTC.